This T cell receptor (beta chain) was recovered during a study of cytomegalovirus exposure and HLA in healthy donors (dated by TCRdb to 2016 to 2017). The study in broad terms: An earlier analysis of roughly 570 of the donors reported 276 Gb of sequence data and around 110 million unique TCR beta sequences obtained from roughly 170 million T cells. A later genetic analysis took genome-wide SNP genotypes for about three fifths of the 666 donors and used that subset as a discovery cohort. The study aimed to test whether signatures of past pathogen exposure could be identified by cataloging public T cell receptors. Donor age, sex, ethnicity and CMV serostatus were compiled together with the repertoire data. The study combined high-throughput TCR immunosequencing, statistical association of individual TCRs with disease status, and machine learning to predict cytomegalovirus infection status. To study patterns of TCR occurrence, a later analysis re-analyzed previously published TCR beta repertoires from under 750 donors and added high-resolution HLA genotyping. Among about 370 genotyped donors of the cohort, an average of around 240,000 unique TCR beta nucleotide sequences was sequenced per donor, of which 15% to 20% were non-productive. The number of typed donors differed by locus: roughly 629-630 for A, B, C, DRB1 and DQB1; some 500 for DQA1; approximately 600 for DPA1; and about 450 for DPB1. Class I and class II HLA loci were covered by the typing at four-digit resolution. Every discovery cohort repertoire had been produced on one sequencing platform. In an earlier analysis of 500 to 650 of the donors, high-throughput TCR beta sequencing was used to judge whether each TCR beta V gene segment behaved as functional or pseudogenic. Besides the first cohort of roughly 700 subjects, a separate validation cohort made up of 95 to 150 different subjects was used. An early release that covered several hundred HLA-typed donors contained around 300 gigabases of sequencing data and about 93 million unique TCR sequences. Of the 398 genotyped donors, approximately 83% fell in the genetic ancestry cluster associated with self-reported Caucasian donors. The study profiled the T cell repertoires of hundreds of subjects by immunosequencing and related them to cytomegalovirus serostatus. Roughly 5 DR-DQ haplotypes were handled as single units for association and clustering because linkage in the cohort was strong. Rather than drawing on any new phenotypic data, the later analysis identified candidate immune exposures from TCR beta sequences and the way those sequences occurred across donors.

In total, roughly 710 healthy bone marrow donors made up the cohort. At the time of sampling, every cohort member was nominally healthy, though immune exposures that went unrecorded were likely present. The donor was CMV seropositive and belonged to the group of 250 to 300 seropositive cohort members. Every donor gave a peripheral blood sample, and the peripheral blood mononuclear cells from that sample were used for TCR beta sequencing. Genomic DNA extraction from the blood cell samples was performed with the Qiagen DNeasy Blood Extraction Kit. Preparation of the library involved the immunoSEQ multiplex PCR assay. For the multiplex PCR, a mixture combining 60 forward primers for TCR Vbeta segments and 13 reverse primers for TCR Jbeta segments was used. The CDR3 region of rearranged TCR beta genes was amplified from genomic DNA with a multiplex PCR assay. The Illumina HiSeq System was used to sequence the amplified TCR beta libraries as 87-base-pair reads. Processing in the source paper ran as follows. A later analysis counted about 82 million unique TCR beta chains across the 550 to 700 repertoires, and some 12 million of these chains were shared by at least two donors. Raw reads were error-corrected and collapsed into unique sequences with a nearest-neighbor algorithm that merged closely related sequences to remove PCR and sequencing errors. CDR3 sequences were aligned to IMGT reference sequences to assign V, D and J gene segments. For a sequence to be retained, a match of at least six nucleotides to both a V gene segment and a J gene segment was required. A rearrangement counted as productive if the CDR3 had no stop codons and remained in frame with V and J, and every other rearrangement counted as non-productive. CDR3 was defined by IMGT convention, running from the second conserved V-encoded cysteine to the conserved J-encoded phenylalanine. Sequences without an unambiguous match to a single V gene segment were excluded from the earlier analysis of several hundred of the donors. An earlier analysis of about 590 of the donors classified V segments as functional when productive rearrangements were above 56.7% and as segregating when the standard deviation between donors was above 5%. To diagnose cytomegalovirus status from the catalog of TCR beta chain sequences, a statistical classification framework was built. A later analysis assigned V and J genes by comparing TCR nucleotide sequences with IMGT/GENE-DB human TR gene sequences. A later analysis assigned CDR3 sequences and most-parsimonious VDJ recombination scenarios with the TCRdist pipeline. In a later analysis, every TCR beta chain was defined by the combination of its CDR3 amino acid sequence and its V-gene family, and reads without a unique V-gene family were dropped. To address suspected cross-contamination and a sequencing artifact, a later analysis removed 450 to 700 highly shared, low-generation-probability nucleotide sequences. In a later analysis, a clonal expansion index was calculated for each public chain from normalized within-repertoire ranks of inferred template counts. In a later analysis, generation probabilities were computed using a VDJ recombination model fitted to out-of-frame rearrangements, and the results were checked against IGoR. In a later analysis, TCR-TCR, TCR-HLA and TCR-CMV co-occurrence was scored with hypergeometric tests, and a repertoire-size bias correction was applied to TCR pairs. A later analysis estimated false discovery rates by permuting HLA or CMV assignments 20 times. In a later analysis, co-occurring TCRs were grouped with DBSCAN, and TCRdist sequence similarity was added when clustering was performed within HLA-allele-positive subsets. Co-occurrence clustering excluded repertoires with fewer than 30,000 or more than 120,000 public chains, plus five with anomalous nucleotide sharing. What TCRdb holds here is the immuneACCESS table cut down to in-frame rearrangements. Part of the clones is not present; checked against another copy, under half of the missing clones reflect an unresolved V gene, and the others are unexplained. V, J and clone size reflect that table, while D and trimming were determined from the DNA. This sample is represented by about 100,000 clones; around 67% of them were singletons. The leading ten clones occupy 14% of the sample.

The CDR3 starts with the cysteine, ends with the phenylalanine, and has 15 residues. The read is trimmed to its CDR3 DNA, 45 bases read in frame from base 1. V sheds 0 bases and J sheds 4 bases, leaving 13 bases between their ends. Reading the germline V gene gives CDR1 SGDLS and CDR2 YYNGEE. Concerning this clone: Its cognate antigen has yet to be identified. No much larger clone exists at a distance of one base, and base qualities are not known.

Summary of the overall study and its limitations: Linkage disequilibrium might explain the correlated functional status among segregating V segments, but an unknown experimental factor could not be ruled out. In a later genetic analysis, a missense DCLRE1C variant was associated with V-gene and J-gene trimming of TCR beta chains, and the association was replicated in an independent cohort. In a later analysis, some 17,000 TCR beta sequences were associated with specific HLA alleles at a false discovery rate of 0.05. The classifier was reported to diagnose cytomegalovirus status with high specificity and sensitivity in both the original cohort and the validation cohort. The earlier analysis of 587 of the donors excluded roughly 17 rarely observed V segments, including chromosome 9 orphons, because counts were too low. Sequencing depth was assumed to be roughly uniform across donors in the presence/absence analyses, though that assumption may not hold. In a later analysis, HLA-associated TCR beta chains were found to be more clonally expanded and to have lower generation probabilities than equally common non-associated chains. The sequencing pipeline was judged likely to have produced a cluster of highly shared sequence variants as a technical artifact. Immune exposure information for the cohort was limited to CMV serostatus. A later analysis found that most CMV-associated TCR beta chains appeared HLA-restricted, with HLA associations seemingly driven largely by CMV exposure. Three of the identified cytomegalovirus-associated TCR beta chains were confirmed in vitro to be specific for cytomegalovirus antigens. In a later analysis, several top co-occurrence clusters were reported to appear linked to parvovirus B19, influenza, CMV and Epstein-Barr virus. A later analysis found that TCR association rates varied across HLA loci, with DRB1 alleles showing the most associated TCRs and HLA-C alleles the fewest. A total of roughly 160 TCR beta chains were listed by the study as associated with cytomegalovirus. Assigning TCR associations to individual alleles was difficult when HLA alleles, especially DR and DQ, strongly co-occurred. Compared with the roughly 670-donor mean, donors in an Asian-associated ancestry cluster had fewer N-insertions in productive TCRs, according to a later genetic analysis. In an earlier analysis of over 550 of the donors, most TCR beta V segments were observed in productive rearrangements about 90% or about 30% of the time, broadly matching IMGT annotations. Most TCR sequences were observed very rarely across donors, whereas some public TCRs were present in many individuals. Only TCR beta chains were sequenced in this cohort, and the absence of alpha or paired-chain data limited detectable features. A further reported finding was that TCR beta sequences accurately predicted the HLA-A and HLA-B alleles for most subjects in the first cohort. Some IMGT-functional V segments, including TRBV6-2 and TRBV6-3, could not be distinguished by the 87-base-pair reads and were therefore excluded. The authors suggested that the approach could potentially be extended to other disease states and immunological phenotypes. Because some donors lacked HLA typing at each locus, the association tests relied only on the typed subset.

Input material: PBMCs. The sequence is built from TRBV9 and TRBJ1-2; TRBD1 might be the D gene, on 5 matching bases. This clonotype was sampled from a woman between 40 and 50 years old in good health and CMV-seropositive. The CDR3 reads as follows: CASSVAAGLSYGYTF. The nucleotides are TGTGCCAGCAGCGTAGCGGCGGGGCTGAGCTATGGCTACACCTTC. Reference TRBV9 and TRBJ1-2 genes cover what lies past the CDR3, so the full variable domain is DSGVTQTPKHLITATGQRVTLRCSPRSGDLSVYWYQQSLDQGLQFLIQYYNGEERAKGNILERFSAQQFPDLHSELNLSSLELGDSALYFCASSVAAGLSYGYTFGSGTRLTVV.